This T cell receptor beta chain came from a study of shared clonotypes between healthy human individuals. Study-wide findings and caveats: Clonotypes shared by all four donors outscored non-shared clonotypes in generation probability. Clonotype sharing among donors, it was expected, would be affected by sequencing depth. The authors sampled blood alone, and tissue repertoires likely differ.

Looked up from germline, CDR1 is MDHEN and CDR2 is SYDVKM. The V and J ends lost 6 bases and 4 bases respectively, with 12 bases between them. This CDR3 spans 13 amino acids. Produced via immunoSEQ multiplex PCR; TCRdb's table is partial and in-frame only. This table has approximately 720,000 clones, about three quarters appearing once. With respect to this clone: Its cognate antigen is unknown.

The sequence was collected from a woman aged 25 to 39 in good health. The sample consisted of memory CD4+ T cells sorted from blood. Noted subset: CD45RA-negative fraction. V gene TRBV28 combines with J gene TRBJ1-1; D call uncertain. DNA for the CDR3: TGTGCCAGCAGAACACCCGGCGCCACTGAAGCTTTCTTT. Encoded protein: CASRTPGATEAFF. Looking up the rest from reference TRBV28 and TRBJ1-1 gives the full variable domain: DVKVTQSSRYLVKRTGEKVFLECVQDMDHENMFWYRQDPGLGLRLIYFSYDVKMKEKGDIPEGYSVSREKKERFSLILESASTNQTSMYLCASRTPGATEAFFGQGTRLTVV.